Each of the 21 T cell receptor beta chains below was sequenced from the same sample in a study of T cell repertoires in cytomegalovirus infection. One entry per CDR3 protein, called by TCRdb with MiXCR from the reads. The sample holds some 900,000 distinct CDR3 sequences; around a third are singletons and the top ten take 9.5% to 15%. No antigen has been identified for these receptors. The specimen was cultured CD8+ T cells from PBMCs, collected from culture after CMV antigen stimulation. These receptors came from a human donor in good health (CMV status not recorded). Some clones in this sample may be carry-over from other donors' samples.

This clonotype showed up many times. CDR3 nucleotide sequence: TGTGCCAGCAGCTTAGCGCTGGTCTCCAATGAGCAGTTCTTC. Amino acids: CASSLALVSNEQFF. This rearrangement joins TRBV7-8 to TRBJ2-1; D remains unclear. CDR1 and CDR2 (germline): SGHVS, FQNEAQ. The CDR3 spans 14 residues. The V gene lost 0 bases and the J gene lost 6 bases, with 9 bases spanning the gap.

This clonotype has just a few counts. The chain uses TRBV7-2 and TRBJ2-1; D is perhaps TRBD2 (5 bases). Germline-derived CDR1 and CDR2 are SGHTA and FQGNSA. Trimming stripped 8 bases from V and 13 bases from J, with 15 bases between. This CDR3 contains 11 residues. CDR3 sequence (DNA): TGTGCCAGCTCTTCGACGGGGTTACAGTTCTTC. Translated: CASSSTGLQFF.

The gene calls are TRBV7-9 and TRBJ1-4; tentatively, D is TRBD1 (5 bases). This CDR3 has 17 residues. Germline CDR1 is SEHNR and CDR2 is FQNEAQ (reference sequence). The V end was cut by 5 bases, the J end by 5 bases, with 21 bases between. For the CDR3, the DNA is TGTGCCAGCAGCCACATCGGGGCAGTAACTCTAAATGAAAAACTGTTTTTT. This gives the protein CASSHIGAVTLNEKLFF. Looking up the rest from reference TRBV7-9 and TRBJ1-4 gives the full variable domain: DTGVSQNPRHKITKRGQNVTFRCDPISEHNRLYWYRQTLGQGPEFLTYFQNEAQLEKSRLLSDRFSAERPKGSFSTLEIQRTEQGDSAMYLCASSHIGAVTLNEKLFFGSGTQLSVL.

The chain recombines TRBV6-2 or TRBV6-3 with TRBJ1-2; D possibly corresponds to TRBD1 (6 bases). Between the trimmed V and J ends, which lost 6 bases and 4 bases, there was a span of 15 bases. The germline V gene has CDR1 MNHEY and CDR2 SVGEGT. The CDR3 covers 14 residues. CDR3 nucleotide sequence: TGTGCCAGCAGGCCACAGGGTTTCGGCTATGGCTACACCTTC. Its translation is CASRPQGFGYGYTF.

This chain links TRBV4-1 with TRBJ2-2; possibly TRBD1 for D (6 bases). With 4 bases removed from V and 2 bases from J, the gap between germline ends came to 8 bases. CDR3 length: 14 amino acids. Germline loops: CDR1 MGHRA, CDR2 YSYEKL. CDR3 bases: TGCGCCAGCAGCCGGACAGCCAACACCGGGGAGCTGTTTTTT. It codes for CASSRTANTGELFF.

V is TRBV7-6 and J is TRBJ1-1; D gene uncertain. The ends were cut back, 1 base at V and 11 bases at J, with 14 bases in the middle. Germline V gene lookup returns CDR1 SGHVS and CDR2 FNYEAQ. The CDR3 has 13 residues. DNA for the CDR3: TGTGCCAGCAGCTTAGATGGGCCCACCCCCGCTTTCTTT. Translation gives CASSLDGPTPAFF. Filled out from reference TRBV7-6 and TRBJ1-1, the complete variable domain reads GAGVSQSPRYKVTKRGQDVALRCDPISGHVSLYWYRQALGQGPEFLTYFNYEAQQDKSGLPNDRFSAERPEGSISTLTIQRTEQRDSAMYRCASSLDGPTPAFFGQGTRLTVV.

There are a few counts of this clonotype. DNA for the CDR3: TGTGCCAGCAGCCCTAATGGGGATGAAGCTTTCTTT. Its protein is CASSPNGDEAFF. The V call is TRBV12-3 or TRBV12-4, the J call TRBJ1-1; D call uncertain. CDR3 length: 12 residues. V lost 6 bases and J lost 7, with 12 bases in between.

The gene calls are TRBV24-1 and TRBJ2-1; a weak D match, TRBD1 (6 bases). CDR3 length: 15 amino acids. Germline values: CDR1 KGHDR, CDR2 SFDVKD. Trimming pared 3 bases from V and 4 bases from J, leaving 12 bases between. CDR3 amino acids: CATSDLRTEYNEQFF. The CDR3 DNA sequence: TGTGCCACCAGTGATCTTCGGACAGAATACAATGAGCAGTTCTTC.

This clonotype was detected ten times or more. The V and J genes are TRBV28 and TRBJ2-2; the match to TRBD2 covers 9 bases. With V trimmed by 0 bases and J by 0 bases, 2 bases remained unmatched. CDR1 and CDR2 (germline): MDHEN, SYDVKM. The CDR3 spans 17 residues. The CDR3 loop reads CASSLWAGGPNTGELFF. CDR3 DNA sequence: TGTGCCAGCAGTTTATGGGCGGGGGGGCCGAACACCGGGGAGCTGTTTTTT.

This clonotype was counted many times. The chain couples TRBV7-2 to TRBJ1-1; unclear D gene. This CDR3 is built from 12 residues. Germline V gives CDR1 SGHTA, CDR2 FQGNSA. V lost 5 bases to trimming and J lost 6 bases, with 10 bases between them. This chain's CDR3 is CASSPRSAEAFF. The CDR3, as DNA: TGTGCCAGCAGCCCCAGAAGCGCTGAAGCTTTCTTT. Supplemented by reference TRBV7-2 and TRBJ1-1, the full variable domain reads GAGVSQSPSNKVTEKGKDVELRCDPISGHTALYWYRQSLGQGLEFLIYFQGNSAPDKSGLPSDRFSAERTGGSVSTLTIQRTQQEDSAVYLCASSPRSAEAFFGQGTRLTVV.

The CDR3 DNA is TGTGCCAGCAGCCGAGAGTGGTTTGAGAACACTGAAGCTTTCTTT. Residues: CASSREWFENTEAFF. The rearrangement uses TRBV25-1 and TRBJ1-1, with no clear D. The CDR3 runs to 15 residues. Trimming removed 6 bases at V and 1 base at J, with 15 bases between. CDR1 MGHDK and CDR2 SYGVNS come from the germline V gene.

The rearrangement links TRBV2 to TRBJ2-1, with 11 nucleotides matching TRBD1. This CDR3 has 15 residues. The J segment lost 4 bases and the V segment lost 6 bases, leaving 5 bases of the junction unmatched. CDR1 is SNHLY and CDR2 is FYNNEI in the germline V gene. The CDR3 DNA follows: TGTGCCAGCAGGGGGGACAGGGGGTTATACAATGAGCAGTTCTTC. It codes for CASRGDRGLYNEQFF.

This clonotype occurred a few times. The CDR3 here is CASSWASDRPYGYTF. The CDR3 DNA follows: TGTGCCAGTAGTTGGGCTTCGGACAGACCTTATGGCTACACCTTC. This rearrangement joins TRBV19 to TRBJ1-2; D possibly corresponds to TRBD1 (6 bases). Per germline, CDR1 LNHDA and CDR2 SQIVND (reference sequence). Deletions cut 5 bases from V and 5 bases from J, with 18 bases between. CDR3 length equals 15 residues.

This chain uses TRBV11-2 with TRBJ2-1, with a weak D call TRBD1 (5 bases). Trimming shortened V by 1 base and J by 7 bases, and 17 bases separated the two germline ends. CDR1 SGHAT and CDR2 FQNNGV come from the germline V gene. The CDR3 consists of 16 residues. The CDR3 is CASSLVWQGGLNEQFF. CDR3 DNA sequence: TGTGCCAGCAGCTTAGTTTGGCAGGGTGGGTTGAATGAGCAGTTCTTC.

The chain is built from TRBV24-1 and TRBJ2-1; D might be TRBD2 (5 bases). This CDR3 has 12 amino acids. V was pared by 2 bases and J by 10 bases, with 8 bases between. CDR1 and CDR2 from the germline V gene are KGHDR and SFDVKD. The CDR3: CATSDSGKEQFF. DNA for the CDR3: TGTGCCACCAGTGATTCCGGGAAAGAGCAGTTCTTC.

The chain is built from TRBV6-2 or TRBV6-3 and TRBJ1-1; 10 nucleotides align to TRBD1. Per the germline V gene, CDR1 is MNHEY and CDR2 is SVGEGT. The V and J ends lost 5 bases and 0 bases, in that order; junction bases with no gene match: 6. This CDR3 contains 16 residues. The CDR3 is CASSPLGQGLNTEAFF. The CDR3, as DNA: TGTGCCAGCAGTCCTTTGGGACAGGGGCTGAACACTGAAGCTTTCTTT.

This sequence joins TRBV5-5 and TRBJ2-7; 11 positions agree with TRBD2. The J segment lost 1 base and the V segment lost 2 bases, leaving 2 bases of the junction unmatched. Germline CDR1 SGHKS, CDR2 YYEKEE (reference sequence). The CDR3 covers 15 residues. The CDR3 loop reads CASSLTSGGSYEQYF. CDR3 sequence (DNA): TGTGCCAGCAGCTTAACTAGCGGGGGTTCCTACGAGCAGTACTTC.

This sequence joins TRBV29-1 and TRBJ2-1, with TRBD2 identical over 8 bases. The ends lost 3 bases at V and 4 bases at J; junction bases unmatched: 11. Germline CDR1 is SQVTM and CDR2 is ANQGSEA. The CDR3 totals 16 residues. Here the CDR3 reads CSVDRGAGVPYNEQFF. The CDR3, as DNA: TGCAGCGTTGATCGGGGAGCGGGGGTACCATACAATGAGCAGTTCTTC.

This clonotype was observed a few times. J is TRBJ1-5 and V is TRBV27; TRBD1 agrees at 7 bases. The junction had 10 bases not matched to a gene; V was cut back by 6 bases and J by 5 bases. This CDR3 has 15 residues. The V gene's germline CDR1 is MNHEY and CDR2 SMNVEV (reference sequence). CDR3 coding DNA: TGTGCCAGCAGCCCCGGACAGGTCGGGTATCAGCCCCAGCATTTT. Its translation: CASSPGQVGYQPQHF.

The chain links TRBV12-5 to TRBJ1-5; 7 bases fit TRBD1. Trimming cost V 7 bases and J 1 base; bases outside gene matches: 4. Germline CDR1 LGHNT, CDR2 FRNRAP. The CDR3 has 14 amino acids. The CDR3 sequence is CASAPGGSNQPQHF. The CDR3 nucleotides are TGTGCTAGTGCCCCAGGGGGGAGCAATCAGCCCCAGCATTTT.

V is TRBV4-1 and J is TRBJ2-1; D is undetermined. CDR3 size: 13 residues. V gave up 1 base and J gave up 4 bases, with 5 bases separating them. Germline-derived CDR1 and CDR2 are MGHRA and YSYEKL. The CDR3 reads CASSQVHYNEQFF. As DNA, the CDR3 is TGCGCCAGCAGCCAAGTTCATTACAATGAGCAGTTCTTC.